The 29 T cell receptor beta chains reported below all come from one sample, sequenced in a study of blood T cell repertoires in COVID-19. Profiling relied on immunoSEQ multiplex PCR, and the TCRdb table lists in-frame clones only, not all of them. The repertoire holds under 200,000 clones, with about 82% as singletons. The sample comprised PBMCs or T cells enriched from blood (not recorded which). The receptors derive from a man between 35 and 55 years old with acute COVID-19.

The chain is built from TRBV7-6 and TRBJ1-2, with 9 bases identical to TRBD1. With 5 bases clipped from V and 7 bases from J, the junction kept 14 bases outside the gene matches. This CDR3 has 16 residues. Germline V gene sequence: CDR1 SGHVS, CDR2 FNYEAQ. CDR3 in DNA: TGTGCCAGCAGCGCGGGGACAGGGTCCCTTTTAGGTGGCTACACCTTC. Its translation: CASSAGTGSLLGGYTF. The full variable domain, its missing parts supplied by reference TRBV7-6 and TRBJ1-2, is GAGVSQSPRYKVTKRGQDVALRCDPISGHVSLYWYRQALGQGPEFLTYFNYEAQQDKSGLPNDRFSAERPEGSISTLTIQRTEQRDSAMYRCASSAGTGSLLGGYTFGSGTRLTVV.

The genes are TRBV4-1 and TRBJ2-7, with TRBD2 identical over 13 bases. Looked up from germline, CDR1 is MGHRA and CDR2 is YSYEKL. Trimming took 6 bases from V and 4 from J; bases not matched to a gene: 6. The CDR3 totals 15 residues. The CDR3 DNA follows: TGCGCCAGCAGTACCGGACTAGCGGGAGTTTACGAGCAGTACTTC. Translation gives CASSTGLAGVYEQYF.

The CDR3 here is CASSVGLASNYEQYF. DNA for the CDR3: TGTGCCAGCAGCGTAGGTCTAGCGTCAAACTACGAGCAGTACTTC. This chain links TRBV9 with TRBJ2-7; D is possibly TRBD2 (6 bases). Germline V gene sequence: CDR1 SGDLS, CDR2 YYNGEE. With 0 bases removed from V and 3 bases from J, the gap between germline ends came to 13 bases. The CDR3 extends over 15 amino acids.

The chain's CDR3 is CASSSGYSRGQETQYF. As DNA, the CDR3 is TGTGCCAGCAGCTCCGGATATTCTAGGGGGCAAGAGACCCAGTACTTC. The chain carries TRBV7-2 and TRBJ2-5; tentative D call: TRBD1 (6 bases). Germline CDR1 and CDR2: SGHTA and FQGNSA. Trimming pared 4 bases from V and 2 bases from J, leaving 17 bases between. The CDR3 totals 16 residues.

CDR3 in DNA: TGTGCCAGCAGCACCTCCTTTGGGACACGGAACACTGAAGCTTTCTTT. Translation: CASSTSFGTRNTEAFF. The chain couples TRBV11-2 to TRBJ1-1, with D perhaps TRBD1 (6 bases). The length of the CDR3 is 16 residues. V shed 5 bases and J shed 1 base, with 17 bases lying between them. Looked up from germline, CDR1 is SGHAT and CDR2 is FQNNGV. The full variable domain, rest sourced from reference TRBV11-2 and TRBJ1-1, is EAGVAQSPRYKIIEKRQSVAFWCNPISGHATLYWYQQILGQGPKLLIQFQNNGVVDDSQLPKDRFSAERLKGVDSTLKIQPAKLEDSAVYLCASSTSFGTRNTEAFFGQGTRLTVV.

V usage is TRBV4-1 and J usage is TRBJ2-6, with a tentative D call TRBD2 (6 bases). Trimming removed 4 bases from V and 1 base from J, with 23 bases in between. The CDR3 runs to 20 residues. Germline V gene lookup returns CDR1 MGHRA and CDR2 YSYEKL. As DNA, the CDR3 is TGCGCCAGCAGCCTTTCCGGGGGAAGGGGTAGGAGTTCTGGGGCCAACGTCCTGACTTTC. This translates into CASSLSGGRGRSSGANVLTF.

The CDR3 region has the DNA TGTGCCAGCAGCCGGGAGGGAGGGAGACCCTACGAGCAGTACTTC. This codes for CASSREGGRPYEQYF. The chain couples TRBV3-1 (or the pseudogene TRBV3-2) to TRBJ2-7; 7 nucleotides match TRBD2. Looked up from germline, CDR1 is LGHDT and CDR2 is YNNKEL (reference sequence). V was clipped by 4 bases and J by 2 bases; unmatched bases: 8. The CDR3 is 15 residues long.

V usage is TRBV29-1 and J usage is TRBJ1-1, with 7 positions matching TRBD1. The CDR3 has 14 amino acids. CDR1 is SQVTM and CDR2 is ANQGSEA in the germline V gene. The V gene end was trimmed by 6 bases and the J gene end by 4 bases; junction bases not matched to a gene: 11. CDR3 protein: CSVSLVAGGTEAFF. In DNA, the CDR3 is TGCAGCGTGTCTCTAGTGGCAGGGGGCACTGAAGCTTTCTTT.

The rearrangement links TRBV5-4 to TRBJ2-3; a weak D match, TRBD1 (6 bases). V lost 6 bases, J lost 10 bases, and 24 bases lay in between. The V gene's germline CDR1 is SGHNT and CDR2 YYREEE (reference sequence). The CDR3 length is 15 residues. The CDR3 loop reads CASIDPRGTPRAQYF. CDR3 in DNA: TGTGCCAGCATCGACCCGAGGGGGACCCCGAGAGCGCAGTATTTT.

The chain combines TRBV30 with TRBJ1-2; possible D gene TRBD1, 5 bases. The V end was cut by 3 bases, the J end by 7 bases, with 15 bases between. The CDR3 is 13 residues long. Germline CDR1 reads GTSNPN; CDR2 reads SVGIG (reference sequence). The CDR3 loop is CAWSLQARGGYTF. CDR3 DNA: TGTGCCTGGAGCCTACAGGCAAGGGGTGGCTACACCTTC.

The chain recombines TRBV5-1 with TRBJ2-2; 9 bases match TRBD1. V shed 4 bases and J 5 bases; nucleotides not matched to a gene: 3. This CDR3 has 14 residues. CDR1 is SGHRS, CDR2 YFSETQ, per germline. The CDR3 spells CASSKDRGTGELFF. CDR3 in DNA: TGCGCCAGCAGCAAGGACAGGGGAACCGGGGAGCTGTTTTTT.

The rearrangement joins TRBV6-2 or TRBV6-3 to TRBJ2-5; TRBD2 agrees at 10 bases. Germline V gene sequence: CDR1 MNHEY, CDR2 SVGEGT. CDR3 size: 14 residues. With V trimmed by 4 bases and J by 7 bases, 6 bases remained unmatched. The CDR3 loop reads CASSSRTSGGTQYF. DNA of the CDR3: TGTGCCAGCAGTTCACGGACTAGCGGTGGGACCCAGTACTTC.

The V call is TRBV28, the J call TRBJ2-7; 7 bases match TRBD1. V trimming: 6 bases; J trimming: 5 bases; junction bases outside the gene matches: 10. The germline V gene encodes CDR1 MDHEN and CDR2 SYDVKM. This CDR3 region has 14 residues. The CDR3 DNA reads TGTGCCAGCAGATCCATCGGGACAGTCGACGAGCAGTACTTC. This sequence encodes CASRSIGTVDEQYF.

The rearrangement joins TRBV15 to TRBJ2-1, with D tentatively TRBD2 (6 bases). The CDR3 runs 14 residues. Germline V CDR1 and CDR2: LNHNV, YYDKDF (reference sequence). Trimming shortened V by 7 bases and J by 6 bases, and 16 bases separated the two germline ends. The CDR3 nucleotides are TGTGCCACCACGGGACTTGGACACTCCAATGAGCAGTTCTTC. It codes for CATTGLGHSNEQFF.

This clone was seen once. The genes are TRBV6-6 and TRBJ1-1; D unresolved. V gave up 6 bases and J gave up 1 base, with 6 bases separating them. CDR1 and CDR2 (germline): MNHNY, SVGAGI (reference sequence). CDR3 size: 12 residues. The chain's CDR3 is CASRSGNTEAFF. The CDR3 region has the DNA TGTGCCAGCAGGTCGGGGAACACTGAAGCTTTCTTT.

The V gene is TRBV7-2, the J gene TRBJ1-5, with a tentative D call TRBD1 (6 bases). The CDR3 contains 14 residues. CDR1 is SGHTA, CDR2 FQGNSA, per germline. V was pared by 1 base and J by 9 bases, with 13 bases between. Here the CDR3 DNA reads TGTGCCAGCAGCTTAGTAGACAGGAGTTCGCCCCAGCATTTT. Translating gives CASSLVDRSSPQHF. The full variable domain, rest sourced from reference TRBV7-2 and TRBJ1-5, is GAGVSQSPSNKVTEKGKDVELRCDPISGHTALYWYRQSLGQGLEFLIYFQGNSAPDKSGLPSDRFSAERTGGSVSTLTIQRTQQEDSAVYLCASSLVDRSSPQHFGDGTRLSIL.

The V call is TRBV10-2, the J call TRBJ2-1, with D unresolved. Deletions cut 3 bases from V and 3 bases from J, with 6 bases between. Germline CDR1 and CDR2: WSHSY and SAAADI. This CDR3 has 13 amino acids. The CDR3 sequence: CASSESGYNEQFF. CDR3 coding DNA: TGCGCCAGCAGTGAATCAGGCTACAATGAGCAGTTCTTC.

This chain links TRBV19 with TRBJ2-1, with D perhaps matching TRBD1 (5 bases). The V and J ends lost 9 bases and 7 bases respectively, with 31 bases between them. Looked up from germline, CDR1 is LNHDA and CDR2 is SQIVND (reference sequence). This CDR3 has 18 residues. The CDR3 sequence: CASHRGRVQNLFGNEQFF. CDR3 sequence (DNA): TGTGCCAGCCACCGCGGCAGGGTTCAGAATTTATTCGGGAATGAGCAGTTCTTC.

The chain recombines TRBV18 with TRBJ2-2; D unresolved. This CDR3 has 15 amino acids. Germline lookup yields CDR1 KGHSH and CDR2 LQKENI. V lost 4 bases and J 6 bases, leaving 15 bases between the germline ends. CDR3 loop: CASSRPLGMAGELFF. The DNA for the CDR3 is TGTGCCAGCTCACGACCTCTGGGCATGGCCGGGGAGCTGTTTTTT.

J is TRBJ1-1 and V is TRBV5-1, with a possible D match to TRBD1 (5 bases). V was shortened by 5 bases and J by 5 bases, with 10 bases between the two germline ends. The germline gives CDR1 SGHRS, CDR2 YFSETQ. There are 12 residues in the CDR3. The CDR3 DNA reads TGCGCCAGCAGACAGGATGGAACTGAAGCTTTCTTT. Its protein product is CASRQDGTEAFF. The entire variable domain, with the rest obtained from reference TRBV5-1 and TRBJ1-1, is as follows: KAGVTQTPRYLIKTRGQQVTLSCSPISGHRSVSWYQQTPGQGLQFLFEYFSETQRNKGNFPGRFSGRQFSNSRSEMNVSTLELGDSALYLCASRQDGTEAFFGQGTRLTVV.

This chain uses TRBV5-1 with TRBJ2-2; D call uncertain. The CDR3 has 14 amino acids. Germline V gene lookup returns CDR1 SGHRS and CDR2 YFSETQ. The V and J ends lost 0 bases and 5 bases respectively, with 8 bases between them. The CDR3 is CASSLAGSTGELFF. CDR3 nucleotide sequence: TGCGCCAGCAGCTTGGCCGGTAGTACCGGGGAGCTGTTTTTT.

The CDR3 loop reads CASSPLDRLNYGYTF. The DNA of the CDR3 is TGTGCCAGCAGCCCCCTGGACAGGCTTAACTATGGCTACACCTTC. The chain links TRBV11-2 to TRBJ1-2; 7 positions agree with TRBD1. Losses at the gene ends were 5 bases for V and 1 base for J; bases not matched to a gene: 7. CDR1 and CDR2 from the germline V gene are SGHAT and FQNNGV. The CDR3 is 15 amino acids.

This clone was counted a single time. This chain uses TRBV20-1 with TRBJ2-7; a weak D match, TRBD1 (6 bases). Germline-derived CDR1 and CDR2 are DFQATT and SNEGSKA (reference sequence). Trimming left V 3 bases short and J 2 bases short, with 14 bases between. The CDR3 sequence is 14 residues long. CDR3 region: CSASQPQGTYEQYF. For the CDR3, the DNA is TGCAGTGCTAGTCAACCGCAGGGGACCTACGAGCAGTACTTC.

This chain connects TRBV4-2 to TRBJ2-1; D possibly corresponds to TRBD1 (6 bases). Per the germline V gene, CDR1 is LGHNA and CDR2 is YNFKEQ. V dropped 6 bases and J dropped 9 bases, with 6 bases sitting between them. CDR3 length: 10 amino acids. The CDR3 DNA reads TGTGCCAGCAGGGGGGCTGAGCAGTTCTTC. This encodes CASRGAEQFF.

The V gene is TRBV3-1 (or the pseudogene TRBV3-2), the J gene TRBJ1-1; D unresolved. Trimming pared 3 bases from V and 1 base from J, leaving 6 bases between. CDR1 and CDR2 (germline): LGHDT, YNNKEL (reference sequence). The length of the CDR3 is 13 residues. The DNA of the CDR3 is TGTGCCAGCAGCCAGCTAAAGAACACTGAAGCTTTCTTT. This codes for CASSQLKNTEAFF.

The CDR3 nucleotides are TGTGCCACCAGTCCGGGAGAGGGGGCCAATGAGCAGTTCTTC. Encoded protein: CATSPGEGANEQFF. The chain has TRBV24-1 and TRBJ2-1; tentatively, D is TRBD1 (7 bases). CDR1 KGHDR and CDR2 SFDVKD come from the germline V gene. The V and J ends lost 6 bases and 6 bases respectively, with 14 bases between them. This CDR3 spans 14 amino acids.

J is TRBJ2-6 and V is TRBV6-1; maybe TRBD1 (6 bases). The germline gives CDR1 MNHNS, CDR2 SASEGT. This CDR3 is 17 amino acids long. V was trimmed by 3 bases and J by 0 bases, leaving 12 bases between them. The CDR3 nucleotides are TGTGCCAGCAGTGACAGGGGCTCACTCTCTGGGGCCAACGTCCTGACTTTC. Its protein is CASSDRGSLSGANVLTF.

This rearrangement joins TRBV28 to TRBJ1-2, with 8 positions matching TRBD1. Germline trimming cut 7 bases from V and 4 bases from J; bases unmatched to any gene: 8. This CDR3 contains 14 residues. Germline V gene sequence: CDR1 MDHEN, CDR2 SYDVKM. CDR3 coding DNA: TGTGCCAGCACCTGGACAGGGACGACCTATGGCTACACCTTC. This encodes CASTWTGTTYGYTF.

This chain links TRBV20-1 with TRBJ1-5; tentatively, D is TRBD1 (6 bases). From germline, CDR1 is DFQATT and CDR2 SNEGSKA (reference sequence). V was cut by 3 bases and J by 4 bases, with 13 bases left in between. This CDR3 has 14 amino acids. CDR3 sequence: CSASRRGRNQPQHF. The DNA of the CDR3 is TGCAGTGCTAGTCGCAGGGGAAGGAATCAGCCCCAGCATTTT.